The next 26 T cell receptor beta chains were all read from a single sample in a study of early T cells in non-severe SARS-CoV-2 infection. MiXCR, run by TCRdb on the 5' RACE reads, gives a single entry per CDR3 protein. Here the sample spans roughly 28,000 distinct CDR3 sequences, more than 4% being singletons. The specimen was whole blood. The receptors derive from an adult who was a healthcare worker with PCR-confirmed SARS-CoV-2 infection or an uninfected control (not recorded which).

This clonotype appeared many times. The chain employs TRBV24-1 and TRBJ2-3; D gene uncertain. V lost 4 bases and J 0 bases, leaving 1 base between the germline ends. The CDR3 spans 12 residues. Germline CDR1 is KGHDR and CDR2 is SFDVKD. Here the CDR3 reads CATSESTDTQYF. CDR3 in DNA: TGTGCCACCAGTGAAAGCACAGATACGCAGTATTTT.

This clonotype was seen ten or more times. V is TRBV24-1 and J is TRBJ1-5; no clear D. Germline loops: CDR1 KGHDR, CDR2 SFDVKD. The CDR3 has 14 amino acids. V was cut by 1 base and J by 4 bases, with 7 bases left in between. This CDR3 reads CATSDFSANQPQHF. CDR3 nucleotides: TGTGCCACCAGTGATTTCTCAGCGAATCAGCCCCAGCATTTT.

This clonotype has a count of ten or more. The gene calls are TRBV5-5 and TRBJ2-5; 11 bases fit TRBD1. Per the germline V gene, CDR1 is SGHKS and CDR2 is YYEKEE (reference sequence). Trimming took 4 bases from V and 5 from J; bases not matched to a gene: 7. This CDR3 is 15 amino acids long. This CDR3 is CASSGRDRGTETQYF. DNA of the CDR3: TGTGCCAGCAGCGGGCGGGACAGGGGGACCGAGACCCAGTACTTC. Drawing the rest from reference TRBV5-5 and TRBJ2-5, the complete variable domain is DAGVTQSPTHLIKTRGQQVTLRCSPISGHKSVSWYQQVLGQGPQFIFQYYEKEERGRGNFPDRFSARQFPNYSSELNVNALLLGDSALYLCASSGRDRGTETQYFGPGTRLLVL.

The sample holds many counts of this clonotype. The V and J genes are TRBV29-1 and TRBJ2-1, with TRBD1 matching over 7 bases. Germline V gives CDR1 SQVTM, CDR2 ANQGSEA. The length of the CDR3 is 14 residues. Here the CDR3 reads CSHPRDRLYNEQFF. The CDR3 DNA is TGCAGTCACCCCCGGGACAGACTATACAATGAGCAGTTCTTC.

This clonotype occurred a few times. The chain recombines TRBV20-1 with TRBJ2-2; 7 positions match TRBD1. Germline V gene lookup returns CDR1 DFQATT and CDR2 SNEGSKA (reference sequence). After removal of 5 bases from V and 4 bases from J, the junction contained 7 bases not matched to a gene. This CDR3 is 14 amino acids long. As DNA, the CDR3 is TGCAGTGCTGGGGTTAACAGGGGCACCGGGGAGCTGTTTTTT. Encoded protein: CSAGVNRGTGELFF.

The chain couples TRBV21-1 to TRBJ2-4. TRBV21-1 is termed a pseudogene. CDR3 length: 15 amino acids. CDR3 residues: CASSKGVRGVGIQYF. CDR3 in DNA: TGTGCCAGCAGCAAAGGGGTTCGAGGCGTCGGCATTCAGTACTTC.

This clonotype was counted many times. The chain employs TRBV5-5 and TRBJ2-7; 7 bases align to TRBD2. Germline loops: CDR1 SGHKS, CDR2 YYEKEE (reference sequence). Losses at the gene ends were 2 bases for V and 6 bases for J; bases not matched to a gene: 2. The CDR3 extends over 12 amino acids. CDR3 DNA sequence: TGTGCCAGCAGCTTTGGGGAGGGCGAGCAGTACTTC. Translating gives CASSFGEGEQYF.

This clonotype was counted ten times or more. The genes are TRBV6-2 or TRBV6-3 and TRBJ2-2; maybe TRBD2 (6 bases). The CDR3 extends over 15 amino acids. The germline V and J ends were trimmed by 4 bases and 3 bases, with 12 bases remaining between them. CDR1 and CDR2 from the germline V gene are MNHEY and SVGEGT. CDR3 in DNA: TGTGCCAGCAGTTCTAGCGCTCCATACACCGGGGAGCTGTTTTTT. This gives the protein CASSSSAPYTGELFF.

This sequence joins TRBV20-1 and TRBJ2-1, with D possibly matching TRBD2 (6 bases). Germline assignment: CDR1 DFQATT and CDR2 SNEGSKA (reference sequence). Trimming removed 0 bases at V and 2 bases at J, with 17 bases between. CDR3 length: 17 residues. The CDR3 nucleotides are TGCAGTGCTAGAGACCCCGGGAGTATCTCCCCCTACAATGAGCAGTTCTTC. Its translation: CSARDPGSISPYNEQFF.

The chain uses TRBV24-1 and TRBJ2-5; TRBD2 might be the D (6 bases). The germline V and J ends were trimmed by 4 bases and 2 bases, with 16 bases remaining between them. This CDR3 is built from 16 residues. Germline CDR1 KGHDR, CDR2 SFDVKD. This CDR3 is CATSDPTPGGQETQYF. CDR3 bases: TGTGCCACCAGTGACCCGACCCCCGGGGGTCAAGAGACCCAGTACTTC.

This clonotype came up many times. J is TRBJ1-6 and V is TRBV30; 7 bases map to TRBD1. Trimming took 0 bases from V and 10 from J; bases not matched to a gene: 6. Germline V gives CDR1 GTSNPN, CDR2 SVGIG (reference sequence). The CDR3 is 14 residues long. CDR3 DNA: TGTGCCTGGAGTGTGATGACAGGGACCTCACCCCTCCACTTT. Residues: CAWSVMTGTSPLHF.

This clonotype is labeled medium-sized (0.01 to 0.1%). The V gene is TRBV7-6, the J gene TRBJ1-4; weak D call: TRBD1 (6 bases). CDR3 length equals 15 residues. V lost 2 bases and J lost 5, with 12 bases in between. Germline V CDR1 and CDR2: SGHVS, FNYEAQ. This chain's CDR3 is CASSLSGGNNEKLFF. In DNA form, the CDR3 reads TGTGCCAGCAGCTTATCGGGGGGCAACAATGAAAAACTGTTTTTT.

This clonotype was recorded a few times. This rearrangement joins TRBV29-1 to TRBJ1-1; 9 nucleotides agree with TRBD1. CDR1 and CDR2 from the germline V gene are SQVTM and ANQGSEA. The CDR3 contains 12 residues. After removal of 5 bases from V and 3 bases from J, the junction contained 1 base not matched to a gene. The CDR3 loop is CSVWDRDTEAFF. Here the CDR3 DNA reads TGCAGCGTTTGGGACAGGGACACTGAAGCTTTCTTT.

This clonotype was seen repeatedly, ten times or more. CDR3 sequence (DNA): TGCGCCAGCAGCTTGAATAGGGGCAGCCAGGATACGCAGTATTTT. It codes for CASSLNRGSQDTQYF. The chain joins TRBV5-1 to TRBJ2-3; possibly TRBD1 for D (5 bases). This CDR3 is 15 amino acids long. V shed 1 base and J shed 6 bases, with 15 bases lying between them. The germline V gene encodes CDR1 SGHRS and CDR2 YFSETQ. Variable domain in full (rest from reference TRBV5-1 and TRBJ2-3): KAGVTQTPRYLIKTRGQQVTLSCSPISGHRSVSWYQQTPGQGLQFLFEYFSETQRNKGNFPGRFSGRQFSNSRSEMNVSTLELGDSALYLCASSLNRGSQDTQYFGPGTRLTVL.

There are many counts of this clonotype. V usage is TRBV7-6 and J usage is TRBJ2-3; TRBD1 agrees at 7 bases. Germline V gives CDR1 SGHVS, CDR2 FNYEAQ. The CDR3 is made up of 14 amino acids. The ends lost 5 bases at V and 1 base at J; junction bases unmatched: 3. The CDR3 sequence: CASSQGVGTDTQYF. The CDR3 nucleotides read TGTGCCAGCAGCCAGGGGGTTGGCACAGATACGCAGTATTTT.

In this sample, this clonotype turned up many times. This chain links TRBV2 with TRBJ1-6; D is uncertain. V was trimmed by 6 bases and J by 10 bases, leaving 10 bases between them. The germline V gene encodes CDR1 SNHLY and CDR2 FYNNEI. The length of the CDR3 is 12 residues. The CDR3 loop is CASSNPESPLHF. The CDR3 region has the DNA TGTGCCAGCAGCAACCCCGAATCACCCCTCCACTTT.

This clonotype was counted between two and nine times. The gene calls are TRBV14 and TRBJ2-3; D is unclear. The germline V and J ends were trimmed by 2 bases and 0 bases, with 6 bases remaining between them. The CDR3 length is 14 residues. Germline loops: CDR1 SGHDN, CDR2 FVKESK. CDR3 in DNA: TGTGCCAGCAGCCAAATGGGGAGCACAGATACGCAGTATTTT. Protein product: CASSQMGSTDTQYF.

A few counts support this clonotype. V and J are TRBV28 and TRBJ1-2; maybe TRBD1 (6 bases). This CDR3 comprises 15 residues. Germline V gene sequence: CDR1 MDHEN, CDR2 SYDVKM. V was cut by 4 bases and J by 4 bases, with 16 bases left in between. Written as DNA, the CDR3 is TGTGCCAGCAGTTCCCCAGGGGTTAACTCCTATGGCTACACCTTC. This encodes CASSSPGVNSYGYTF.

This clonotype was seen repeatedly, ten times or more. The gene calls are TRBV20-1 and TRBJ2-7; TRBD2 is a possible D gene (6 bases). The CDR3 spans 14 residues. Germline CDR1 and CDR2: DFQATT and SNEGSKA (reference sequence). V was pared by 0 bases and J by 1 base, with 10 bases between. The CDR3 bases are TGCAGTGCTAGAGATAGCGGAGGGTCCTACGAGCAGTACTTC. Translating it yields CSARDSGGSYEQYF.

The rearrangement joins TRBV10-3 to TRBJ2-5, with TRBD1 identical over 11 bases. Germline V gene sequence: CDR1 ENHRY, CDR2 SYGVKD. V lost 3 bases and J lost 4; bases outside the gene matches: 4. The CDR3 contains 15 residues. The CDR3: CAISDLDRGRETQYF. For the CDR3, the DNA is TGTGCCATCAGTGATTTGGACAGGGGGCGAGAGACCCAGTACTTC.

This clonotype was seen ten or more times. The chain joins TRBV24-1 to TRBJ2-1; 8 nucleotides align to TRBD2. V dropped 4 bases and J dropped 1; count of bases not matched to a gene: 5. Germline CDR1 and CDR2: KGHDR and SFDVKD. The CDR3 extends over 16 amino acids. In nucleotides, the CDR3 is TGTGCCACCAGTGACCCTGCTAGCGGGTCCTACAATGAGCAGTTCTTC. Its translation: CATSDPASGSYNEQFF.

This clonotype has at least ten counts. V gene TRBV28 combines with J gene TRBJ1-2; D not certain. Trimming removed 4 bases from V and 5 bases from J, with 8 bases in between. Germline V CDR1 and CDR2: MDHEN, SYDVKM. CDR3 length equals 12 residues. CDR3 DNA sequence: TGTGCCAGCAGTTCCGGTTGGTATGGCTACACCTTC. It codes for CASSSGWYGYTF.

This clonotype was recorded many times. This rearrangement joins TRBV5-1 to TRBJ2-7, with no clear D. V was pared by 4 bases and J by 2 bases, with 16 bases between. The germline V gene has CDR1 SGHRS and CDR2 YFSETQ. The CDR3 consists of 15 residues. The CDR3 nucleotides are TGCGCCAGCAGCCTGGCCCCGGGTCCCGCCTACGAGCAGTACTTC. Translated: CASSLAPGPAYEQYF.

Many counts were recorded for this clonotype. The chain combines TRBV11-3 with TRBJ1-1, with D perhaps TRBD1 (6 bases). Deletions cut 2 bases from V and 7 bases from J, with 17 bases between. CDR1 is SGHNT, CDR2 YENEEA, per germline. The CDR3 length is 15 residues. The CDR3 spells CASSLRSPGDDEAFF. The CDR3 DNA sequence: TGTGCCAGCAGCTTAAGATCACCAGGGGATGATGAAGCTTTCTTT.

This clonotype has at least ten counts. The chain carries TRBV7-2 and TRBJ2-7, with TRBD2 identical over 8 bases. V gave up 1 base and J gave up 3 bases; unmatched junction bases: 5. Per germline, CDR1 SGHTA and CDR2 FQGNSA. The CDR3 has 15 residues. CDR3 sequence reads: CASSLGLGTSYEQYF. The CDR3 region has the DNA TGTGCCAGCAGCTTAGGTTTAGGGACTAGCTACGAGCAGTACTTC.

This clonotype was recorded at least ten times. This chain connects TRBV13 to TRBJ1-6; D is possibly TRBD1 (6 bases). CDR1 is PRHDT, CDR2 FYEKMQ, per germline (reference sequence). The CDR3 spans 13 residues. The V gene lost 3 bases and the J gene lost 8 bases, with 8 bases spanning the gap. In nucleotides, the CDR3 is TGTGCCAGCAGCTTGGCAGGGGATTCACCCCTCCACTTT. This codes for CASSLAGDSPLHF.